This T cell receptor beta chain was observed in a study of blood T cell repertoires in COVID-19. Using immunoSEQ multiplex PCR, the repertoire was profiled, and TCRdb retains in-frame clones only, with some absent. Among a few hundred thousand clones listed, more than 70% were seen once. This CDR3 is built from 13 residues. V lost 5 bases, J lost 1 base, and 8 bases lay in between. Germline-derived CDR1 and CDR2 are SGHVS and FQNEAQ. Shortly before study entry, within 2 weeks, exposed participants had met a COVID-19 case. Sequencing input: PBMCs or T cells enriched from blood (not recorded which). This chain joins TRBV7-8 and TRBJ1-1, with no clear D. This sequence was found in a woman in her thirties who had been exposed to COVID-19. The CDR3 spells CASSTIRNTEAFF. The CDR3 coding sequence is TGTGCCAGCAGCACAATCAGGAACACTGAAGCTTTCTTT.